The rows below give T cell receptor beta chains drawn from one sample of a study of regulatory T cells in long-lasting Graves disease. TCRdb reanalysed the multiplex PCR reads using MiXCR and keeps one entry per CDR3 protein. The sample carries some 220,000 distinct CDR3 sequences, less than 20% recorded once. The sample was also reused in another study, on T cells in Graves' hyperthyroidism and ophthalmopathy.

The sequencing here drew on peripheral blood mononuclear cells (PBMCs), taken at new diagnosis, from a patient treated with antithyroid drugs. The receptors were sampled from a woman in her 30s with Graves disease. The CDR3 runs from the conserved cysteine through the conserved F or W. The D gene is left open where the match is weak. For some rows the clone size is stated as once, few or many, or as a class when expanded; others skip it.

J gene: TRBJ1-4
clone size: -
V gene: TRBV27
D gene: -
CDR3 protein: CASREAANEKLFF
CDR3 DNA: TGTGCCAGCCGGGAGGCAGCTAATGAAAAACTGTTTTTT

J gene: TRBJ1-2
clone size: many
V gene: TRBV7-2
D gene: -
CDR3 protein: CASSLGSEYGYTF
CDR3 DNA: TGTGCCAGCAGCTTAGGTTCGGAATATGGCTACACCTTC

J gene: TRBJ2-1
clone size: few
V gene: TRBV4-2
D gene: TRBD2
CDR3 protein: CASSQETAGSSYNEQFF
CDR3 DNA: TGTGCCAGCAGCCAAGAAACAGCGGGGAGCTCCTACAATGAGCAGTTCTTC

J gene: TRBJ1-2
clone size: -
V gene: TRBV7-2
D gene: -
CDR3 protein: CVSSLASQGSNYGYTF
CDR3 DNA: TGTGTCAGCAGCTTAGCGTCACAGGGATCGAACTATGGCTACACCTTC

J gene: TRBJ1-1
clone size: many
V gene: TRBV7-8
D gene: -
CDR3 protein: CASSLDPGRGVGAFF
CDR3 DNA: TGTGCCAGCAGCTTAGACCCCGGACGGGGGGTTGGCGCTTTCTTT

J gene: TRBJ2-5
clone size: many
V gene: TRBV6-4
D gene: TRBD2
CDR3 protein: CASSAAGGLEETQYF
CDR3 DNA: TGTGCCAGCAGTGCAGCGGGGGGGCTGGAAGAGACCCAGTACTTC

J gene: TRBJ2-3
clone size: -
V gene: TRBV19
D gene: TRBD1
CDR3 protein: CASSPKPVRGQDTQYF
CDR3 DNA: TGTGCCAGTAGTCCCAAGCCGGTCAGGGGGCAGGATACGCAGTATTTT

J gene: TRBJ1-5
clone size: many
V gene: TRBV20-1
D gene: TRBD1
CDR3 protein: CSARGAGGAQGGNQPQHF
CDR3 DNA: TGCAGTGCTAGAGGGGCAGGGGGCGCCCAGGGGGGCAATCAGCCCCAGCATTTT

J gene: TRBJ2-3
clone size: many
V gene: TRBV6-5
D gene: -
CDR3 protein: CASSYRAGPTDTQYF
CDR3 DNA: TGTGCCAGCAGTTACAGGGCAGGACCCACAGATACGCAGTATTTT

J gene: TRBJ2-7
clone size: many
V gene: TRBV16
D gene: TRBD1
CDR3 protein: CASSQWGQGPYEQYF
CDR3 DNA: TGTGCCAGCAGCCAATGGGGACAGGGGCCGTACGAGCAGTACTTC

J gene: TRBJ2-7
clone size: many
V gene: TRBV28
D gene: TRBD1
CDR3 protein: CASTRGQEDEQYF
CDR3 DNA: TGTGCCAGCACCCGAGGACAGGAGGACGAGCAGTACTTC

J gene: TRBJ2-2
clone size: many
V gene: TRBV4-1
D gene: -
CDR3 protein: CASSQDGQGANTGELFF
CDR3 DNA: TGCGCCAGCAGCCAAGACGGGCAGGGCGCGAACACCGGGGAGCTGTTTTTT

J gene: TRBJ1-5
clone size: many
V gene: TRBV12-3/TRBV12-4
D gene: -
CDR3 protein: CASSPHGEGTNQPQHF
CDR3 DNA: TGTGCCAGCAGTCCCCATGGGGAGGGGACAAATCAGCCCCAGCATTTT

J gene: TRBJ1-6
clone size: many
V gene: TRBV30
D gene: TRBD1
CDR3 protein: CAWRDREGVYGPLHF
CDR3 DNA: TGTGCCTGGAGGGACAGGGAGGGGGTTTATGGACCCCTCCACTTT